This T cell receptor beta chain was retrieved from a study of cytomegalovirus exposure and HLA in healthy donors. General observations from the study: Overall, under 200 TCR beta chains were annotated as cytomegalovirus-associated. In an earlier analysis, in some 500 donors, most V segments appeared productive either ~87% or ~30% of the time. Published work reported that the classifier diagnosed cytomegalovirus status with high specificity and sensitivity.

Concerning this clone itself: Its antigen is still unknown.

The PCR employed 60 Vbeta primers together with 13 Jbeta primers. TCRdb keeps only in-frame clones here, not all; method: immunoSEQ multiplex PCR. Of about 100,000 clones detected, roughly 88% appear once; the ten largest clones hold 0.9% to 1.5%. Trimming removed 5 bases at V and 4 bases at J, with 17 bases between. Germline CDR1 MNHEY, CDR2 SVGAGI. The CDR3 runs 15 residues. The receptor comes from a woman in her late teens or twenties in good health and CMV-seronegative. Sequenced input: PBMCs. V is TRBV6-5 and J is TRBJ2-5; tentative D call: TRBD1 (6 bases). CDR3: CASSPQTGFGETQYF. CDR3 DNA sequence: TGTGCCAGCAGTCCCCAGACAGGATTTGGAGAGACCCAGTACTTC.